This T cell receptor (beta chain) came from a study of Ad26.COV2.S vaccination and SARS-CoV-2 variants. At the level of the study: Ad26.COV2.S shots went into the muscle once or twice, 56 days apart.

Germline CDR1 and CDR2: SGHVS and FNYEAQ. CDR3 length: 14 residues. Germline trimming cut 4 bases from V and 8 bases from J; bases unmatched to any gene: 8. Specified treatment: some 19 received Ad26.COV2.S at low or high dose, single or two shots; about 5 received placebo; per-sample allocation not given. On day 63 after the first injection, vaccine and placebo recipients gave samples. Aged 18-55 years, donor was enrolled in Boston around 2020. Data came from immunoSEQ multiplex PCR; TCRdb stores just in-frame clones and leaves some out. Among about 350,000 clones listed, about 88% were seen once. The chain joins TRBV7-6 to TRBJ1-1; 9 bases fit TRBD1. The sample in question was peripheral blood, obtained in a trial of Ad26.COV2.S vaccine versus placebo. This receptor was taken from a person aged 18 to 59 who received the Ad26.COV2.S COVID-19 vaccine or a placebo. Written as DNA, the CDR3 is TGTGCCAGCAGCTCGTCCACAGGGGGCGGCGAAGCTTTCTTT. Its protein product is CASSSSTGGGEAFF.